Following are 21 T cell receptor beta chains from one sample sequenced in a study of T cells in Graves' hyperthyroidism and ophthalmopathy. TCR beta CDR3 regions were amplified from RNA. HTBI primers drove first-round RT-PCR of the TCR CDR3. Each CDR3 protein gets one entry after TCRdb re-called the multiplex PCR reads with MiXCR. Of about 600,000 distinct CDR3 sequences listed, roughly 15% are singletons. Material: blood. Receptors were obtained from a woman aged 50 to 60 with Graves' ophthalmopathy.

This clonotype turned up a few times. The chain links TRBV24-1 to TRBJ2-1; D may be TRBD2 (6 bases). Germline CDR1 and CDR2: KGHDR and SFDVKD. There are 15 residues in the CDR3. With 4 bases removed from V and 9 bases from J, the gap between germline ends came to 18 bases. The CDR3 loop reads CATSEFGGGGGEQFF. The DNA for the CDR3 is TGTGCCACCAGTGAGTTTGGGGGTGGGGGAGGTGAGCAGTTCTTC.

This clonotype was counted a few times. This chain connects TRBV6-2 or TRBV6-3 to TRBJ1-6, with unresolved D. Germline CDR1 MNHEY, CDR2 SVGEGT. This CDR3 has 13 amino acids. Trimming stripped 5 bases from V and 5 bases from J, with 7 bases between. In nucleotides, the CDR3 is TGTGCCAGCAGTAAAGCAGATAATTCACCCCTCCACTTT. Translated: CASSKADNSPLHF.

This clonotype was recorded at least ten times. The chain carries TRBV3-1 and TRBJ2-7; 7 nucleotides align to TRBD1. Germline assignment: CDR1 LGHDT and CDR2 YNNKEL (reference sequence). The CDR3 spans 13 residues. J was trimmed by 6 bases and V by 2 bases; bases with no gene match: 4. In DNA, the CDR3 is TGTGCCAGCAGCCAATACAGGGGCGGCGAGCAGTACTTC. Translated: CASSQYRGGEQYF.

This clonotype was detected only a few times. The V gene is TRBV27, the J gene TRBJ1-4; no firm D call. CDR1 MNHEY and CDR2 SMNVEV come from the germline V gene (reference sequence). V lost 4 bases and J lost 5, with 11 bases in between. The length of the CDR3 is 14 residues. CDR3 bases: TGTGCCAGCAGTTCGCCAAGCGGCAATGAAAAACTGTTTTTT. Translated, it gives CASSSPSGNEKLFF.

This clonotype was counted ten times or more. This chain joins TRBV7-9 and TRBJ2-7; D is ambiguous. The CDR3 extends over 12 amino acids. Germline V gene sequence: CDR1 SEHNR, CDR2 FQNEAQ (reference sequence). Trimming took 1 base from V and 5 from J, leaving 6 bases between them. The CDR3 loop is CASSLVADEQYF. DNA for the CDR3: TGTGCCAGCAGCTTAGTTGCAGACGAGCAGTACTTC.

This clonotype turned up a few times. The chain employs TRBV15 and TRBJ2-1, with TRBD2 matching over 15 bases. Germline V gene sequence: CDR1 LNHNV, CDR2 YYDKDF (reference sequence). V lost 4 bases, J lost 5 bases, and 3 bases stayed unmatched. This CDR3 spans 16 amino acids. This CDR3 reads CATSKGLAGGDNEQFF. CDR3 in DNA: TGTGCCACCAGCAAAGGACTAGCGGGAGGGGACAATGAGCAGTTCTTC.

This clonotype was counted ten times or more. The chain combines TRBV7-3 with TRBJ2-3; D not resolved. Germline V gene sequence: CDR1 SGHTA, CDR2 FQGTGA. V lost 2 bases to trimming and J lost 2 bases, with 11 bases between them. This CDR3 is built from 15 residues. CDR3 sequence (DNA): TGTGCCAGCAGCTTATCTCCAGAGCTCACAGATACGCAGTATTTT. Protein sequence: CASSLSPELTDTQYF.

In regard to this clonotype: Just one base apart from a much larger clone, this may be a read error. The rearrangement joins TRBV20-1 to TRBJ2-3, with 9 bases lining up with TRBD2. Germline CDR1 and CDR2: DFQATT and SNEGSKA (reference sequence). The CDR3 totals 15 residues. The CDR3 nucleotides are TGCAGTGCTAGAAATAGCGGGAGCAGCCCAGATACGCGGTATTTT. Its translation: CSARNSGSSPDTRYF.

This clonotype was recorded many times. The CDR3 DNA is TGTGCCAGCAGCCTCGGGACAACACGGAACACTGAAGCTTTCTTT. It translates to CASSLGTTRNTEAFF. The rearrangement uses TRBV5-8 and TRBJ1-1; D possibly corresponds to TRBD1 (6 bases). The CDR3 consists of 15 residues. The V and J ends lost 4 bases and 1 base respectively, with 14 bases between them. Germline-derived CDR1 and CDR2 are SGHTS and YDEGEE.

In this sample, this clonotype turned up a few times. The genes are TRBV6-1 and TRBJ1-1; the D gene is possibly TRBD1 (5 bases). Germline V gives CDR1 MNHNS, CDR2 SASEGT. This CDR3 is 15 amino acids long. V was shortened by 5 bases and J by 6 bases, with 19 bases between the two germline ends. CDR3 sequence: CASSYLQGGGSEAFF. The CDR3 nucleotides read TGTGCCAGCAGTTACCTCCAAGGCGGGGGGTCTGAAGCTTTCTTT.

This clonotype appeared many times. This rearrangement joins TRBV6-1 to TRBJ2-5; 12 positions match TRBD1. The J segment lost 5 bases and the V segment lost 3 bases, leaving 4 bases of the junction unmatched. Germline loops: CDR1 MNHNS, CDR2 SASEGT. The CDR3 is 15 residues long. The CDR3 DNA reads TGTGCCAGCAGTGATGGGACAGGGGGCAGTGAGACCCAGTACTTC. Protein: CASSDGTGGSETQYF.

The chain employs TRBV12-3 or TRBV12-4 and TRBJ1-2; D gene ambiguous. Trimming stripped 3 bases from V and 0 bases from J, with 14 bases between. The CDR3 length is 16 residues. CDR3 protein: CASSFAQAEANYGYTF. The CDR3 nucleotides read TGTGCCAGCAGTTTCGCCCAAGCTGAGGCTAACTATGGCTACACCTTC.

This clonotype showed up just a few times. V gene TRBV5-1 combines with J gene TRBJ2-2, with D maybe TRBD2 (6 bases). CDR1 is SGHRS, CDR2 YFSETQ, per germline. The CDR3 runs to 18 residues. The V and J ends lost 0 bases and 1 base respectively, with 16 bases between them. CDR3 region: CASSLESPGVMNTGELFF. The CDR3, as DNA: TGCGCCAGCAGCTTGGAGAGCCCGGGAGTCATGAACACCGGGGAGCTGTTTTTT.

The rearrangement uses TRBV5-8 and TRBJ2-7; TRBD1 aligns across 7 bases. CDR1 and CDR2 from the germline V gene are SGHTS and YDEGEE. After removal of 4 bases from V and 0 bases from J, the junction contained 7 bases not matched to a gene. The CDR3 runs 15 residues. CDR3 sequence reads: CASSLADRTSYEQYF. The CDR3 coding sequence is TGTGCCAGCAGCCTCGCGGACAGGACCTCCTACGAGCAGTACTTC.

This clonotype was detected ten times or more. CDR3 coding DNA: TGTGCCAGCAGCCACAGTCAGAGTTTGGCCTCCTACGAGCAGTACTTC. It codes for CASSHSQSLASYEQYF. V usage is TRBV11-1 and J usage is TRBJ2-7; the D is unclear. Trimming shortened V by 5 bases and J by 0 bases, and 17 bases separated the two germline ends. This CDR3 has 16 amino acids. Germline CDR1 reads SGHAT; CDR2 reads FQDESV (reference sequence).

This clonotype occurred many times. CDR3 protein: CASSLSTGFNSPLHF. For the CDR3, the DNA is TGTGCCAGCAGTTTATCGACAGGATTTAATTCACCCCTCCACTTT. This sequence joins TRBV28 and TRBJ1-6; possibly TRBD1 for D (6 bases). V was clipped by 1 base and J by 6 bases, with 10 bases between them. The germline V gene has CDR1 MDHEN and CDR2 SYDVKM. The CDR3 totals 15 residues.

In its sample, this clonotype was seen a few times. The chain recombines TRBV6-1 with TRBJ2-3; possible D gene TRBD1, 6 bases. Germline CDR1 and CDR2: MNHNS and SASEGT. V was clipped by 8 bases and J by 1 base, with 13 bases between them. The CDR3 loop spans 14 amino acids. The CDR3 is CASSTGPGTDTQYF. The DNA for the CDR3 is TGTGCCAGCTCGACAGGTCCGGGCACAGATACGCAGTATTTT.

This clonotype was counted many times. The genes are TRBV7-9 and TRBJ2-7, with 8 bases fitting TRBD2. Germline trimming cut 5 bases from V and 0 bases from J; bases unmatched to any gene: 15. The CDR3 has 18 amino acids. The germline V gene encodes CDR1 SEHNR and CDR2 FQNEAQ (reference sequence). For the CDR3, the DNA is TGTGCCAGCAGCCCCCAGGTCCGTAAGCGGGGGAGCTCCTACGAGCAGTACTTC. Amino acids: CASSPQVRKRGSSYEQYF. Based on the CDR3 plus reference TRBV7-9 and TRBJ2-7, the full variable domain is DTGVSQNPRHKITKRGQNVTFRCDPISEHNRLYWYRQTLGQGPEFLTYFQNEAQLEKSRLLSDRFSAERPKGSFSTLEIQRTEQGDSAMYLCASSPQVRKRGSSYEQYFGPGTRLTVT.

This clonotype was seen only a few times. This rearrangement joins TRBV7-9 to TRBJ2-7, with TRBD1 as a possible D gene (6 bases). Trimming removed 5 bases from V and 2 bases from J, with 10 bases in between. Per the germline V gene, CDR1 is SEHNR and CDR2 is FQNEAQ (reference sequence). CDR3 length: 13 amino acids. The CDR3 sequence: CASSRTATYEQYF. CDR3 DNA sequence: TGTGCCAGCAGCCGGACAGCTACCTACGAGCAGTACTTC.

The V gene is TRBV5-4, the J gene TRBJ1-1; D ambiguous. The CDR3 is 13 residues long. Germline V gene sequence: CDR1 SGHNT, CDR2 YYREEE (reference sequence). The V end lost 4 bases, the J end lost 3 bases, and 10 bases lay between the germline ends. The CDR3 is CASSSDKDTEAFF. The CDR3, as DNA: TGTGCCAGCAGCAGTGACAAGGACACTGAAGCTTTCTTT.

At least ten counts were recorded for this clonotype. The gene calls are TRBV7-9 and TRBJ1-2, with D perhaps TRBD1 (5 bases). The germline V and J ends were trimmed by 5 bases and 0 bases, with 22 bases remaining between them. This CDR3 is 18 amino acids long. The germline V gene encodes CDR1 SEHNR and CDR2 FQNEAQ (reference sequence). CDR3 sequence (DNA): TGTGCCAGCAGCCCCAGACGGAGGGACGGCAGAGCTAACTATGGCTACACCTTC. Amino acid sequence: CASSPRRRDGRANYGYTF.